This T cell receptor (beta chain) was obtained from a study of T cell responses to AZD1222 COVID-19 vaccine. Study outcomes and limitations: Clonal diversity was possibly underestimated, and white British individuals and females predominated among donors. With dominance at 160-218 and 743-854, vaccine-associated CD4 TCRs spanned spike.

J was trimmed by 4 bases and V by 2 bases; bases with no gene match: 6. Germline CDR1 SGHTA, CDR2 FQGNSA. The CDR3 has 15 amino acids. Sequenced by immunoSEQ multiplex PCR; TCRdb stores in-frame clones only, minus some. Of roughly 150,000 clones in the sample, 90% to 95% are singletons; the top ten hold approximately 9%. Remarks on this clone: What it binds is unknown.

The TCR sequence derives from an adult in good health. V is TRBV7-2 and J is TRBJ1-2; 8 bases are a match to TRBD1. The sequencing used peripheral blood, collected on day 0 of AZD1222 vaccination. This CDR3 reads CASSLQGAPGYGYTF. For the CDR3, the DNA is TGTGCCAGCAGCTTACAGGGGGCGCCGGGCTATGGCTACACCTTC.